One sample yielded the 2 T cell receptor beta chains listed below, sequenced in a study of blood T cells in healthy people across ages. With a J-beta primer mix and a sample-barcoded 5' primer, a second PCR ran about 6 to 11 cycles. TCRdb reprocessed the 5' RACE reads with MiXCR, giving one entry per CDR3 protein. The table includes hundreds of thousands of distinct CDR3 sequences, 32% detected once. The sequenced sample consisted of blood. Receptors were obtained from a woman at least 80 years old in good health.

This clonotype was found a few times. The junction does not match germline at one end; this may be a read error. The J gene is TRBJ2-6, the V gene TRBV6-1; D tentatively fits TRBD1 or TRBD2 (5 bases each). Germline V gene data show CDR1 as MNHNS and CDR2 as SASEGT. CDR3 length: 18 amino acids. DNA for the CDR3: TGTGCCAGCAGTCGACTCCACGGGGAGACCTCTGGGGCCAACGTCCGGACTTTC. Translated, it gives CASSRLHGETSGANVRTF.

Turning to this clonotype: Mismatch with germline at one junction end may stem from a read error. The V and J genes are TRBV25-1 and TRBJ1-4, with 7 positions matching TRBD1. The CDR3 contains 15 residues. Per the germline V gene, CDR1 is MGHDK and CDR2 is SYGVNS. The CDR3 here is CAGSNRGQTNEKLFF. The CDR3 coding sequence is TGTGCCGGCAGTAACAGGGGCCAGACTAATGAAAAACTGTTTTTT.